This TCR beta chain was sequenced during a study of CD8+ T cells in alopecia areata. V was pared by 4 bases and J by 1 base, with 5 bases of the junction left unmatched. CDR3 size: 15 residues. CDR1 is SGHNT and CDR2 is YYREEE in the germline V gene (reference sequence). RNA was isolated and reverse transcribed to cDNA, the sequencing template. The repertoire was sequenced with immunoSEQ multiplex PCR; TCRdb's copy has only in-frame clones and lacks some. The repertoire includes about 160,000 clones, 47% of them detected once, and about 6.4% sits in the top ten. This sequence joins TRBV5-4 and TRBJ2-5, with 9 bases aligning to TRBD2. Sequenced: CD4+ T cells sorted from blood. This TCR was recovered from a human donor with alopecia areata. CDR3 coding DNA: TGTGCCAGCAGCCCCGTAGCGGGAGCCCAAGAGACCCAGTACTTC. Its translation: CASSPVAGAQETQYF. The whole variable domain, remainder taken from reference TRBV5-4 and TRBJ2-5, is ETGVTQSPTHLIKTRGQQVTLRCSSQSGHNTVSWYQQALGQGPQFIFQYYREEENGRGNFPPRFSGLQFPNYSSELNVNALELDDSALYLCASSPVAGAQETQYFGPGTRLLVL.